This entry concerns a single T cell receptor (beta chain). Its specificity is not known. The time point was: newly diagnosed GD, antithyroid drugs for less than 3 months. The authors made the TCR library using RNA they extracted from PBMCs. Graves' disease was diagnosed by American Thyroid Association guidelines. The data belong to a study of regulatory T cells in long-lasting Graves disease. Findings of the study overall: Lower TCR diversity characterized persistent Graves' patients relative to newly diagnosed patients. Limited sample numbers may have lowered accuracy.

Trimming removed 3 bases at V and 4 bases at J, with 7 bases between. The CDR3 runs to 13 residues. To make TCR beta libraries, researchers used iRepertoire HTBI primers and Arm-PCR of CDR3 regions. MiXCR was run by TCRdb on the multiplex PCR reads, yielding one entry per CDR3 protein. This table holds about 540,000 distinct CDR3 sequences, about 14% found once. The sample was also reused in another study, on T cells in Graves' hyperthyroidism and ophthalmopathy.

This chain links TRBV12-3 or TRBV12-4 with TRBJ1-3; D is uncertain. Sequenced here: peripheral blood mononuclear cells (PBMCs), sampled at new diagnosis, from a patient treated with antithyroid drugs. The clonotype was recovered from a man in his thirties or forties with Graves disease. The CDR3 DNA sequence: TGTGCCAGCAGTTTGTCCTGGGGAAACACCATATATTTT. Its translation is CASSLSWGNTIYF.